This is a list of T cell receptor beta chains from one sample in a study of blood T cells in healthy people across ages. Each CDR3 protein gets one entry after TCRdb re-called the 5' RACE reads with MiXCR. The sample lists around 710,000 distinct CDR3 sequences; roughly two fifths were seen once. The sequencing sample was made of blood. These receptors originate from an older woman in good health. Both conserved end residues are part of each CDR3. Each record gives: clone size, V gene, D gene, J gene, CDR3 DNA, CDR3 protein. D genes are given only for firm matches. Rows may omit the clone size; those that give it use once, few, many or a size class.

-,TRBV15,TRBD1,TRBJ2-5,TGTGCCACCAGCAGACCTCTCCGGGACAGGGGGCGAGAGACCCAGTACTTC,CATSRPLRDRGRETQYF
many,TRBV4-2,-,TRBJ2-5,TGCGCCAGCAGCCAAGAAGGACAAGAGACCCAGTACTTC,CASSQEGQETQYF
-,TRBV9,-,TRBJ2-1,TGTGCCAGCGGCCCCCTCGCGGGCTACAATGAGCAGTTCTTC,CASGPLAGYNEQFF
-,TRBV20-1,TRBD2,TRBJ2-1,TGCAGTGCTAGAGGAGGACTAGCGGGCAGCTCCTACAATGAGCAGTTCTTC,CSARGGLAGSSYNEQFF
-,TRBV20-1,TRBD2,TRBJ2-7,TGCAGTGCTAGACAACTTACTAGCGCCACCTCCTACGAGCAGTACTTC,CSARQLTSATSYEQYF
-,TRBV6-5,TRBD2,TRBJ2-7,TGTGCCAGCAGTGGGGCGGGGGGGAGCTCCTACGAGCAGTACTTC,CASSGAGGSSYEQYF
-,TRBV7-2,-,TRBJ1-3,TGTGCCAGCAGCCGAAACTCAGCCGGGACAAGCTCTGGAAACACCATATATTTT,CASSRNSAGTSSGNTIYF
-,TRBV4-3,-,TRBJ2-6,TGCGCCAGCAGCCAAGAGGCAGGCTTTGAGGGGGCCAACGTCCTGACTTTC,CASSQEAGFEGANVLTF
-,TRBV6-5,TRBD1,TRBJ1-2,TGTGCCAGCAGTTACTCGGGGACAGGGACGAACTATGGCTACACCTTC,CASSYSGTGTNYGYTF
-,TRBV12-3/TRBV12-4,-,TRBJ1-6,TGTGCCAGCAGTTTAGGCGGTGGCAGAAATTCACCCCTCCACTTT,CASSLGGGRNSPLHF
-,TRBV5-1,TRBD1,TRBJ2-1,TGCGCCAGCAGCGAAGGACAGGGCTCCTACGAGCAGTTCTTC,CASSEGQGSYEQFF
-,TRBV4-2,-,TRBJ2-3,TGTGCCAGCAGCCGGACCCTTTCTAGCACAGATACGCAGTATTTT,CASSRTLSSTDTQYF
-,TRBV20-1,TRBD2,TRBJ2-1,TGCAGTTCCCCCGCTAGCGGATACAATGAGCAGTTCTTC,CSSPASGYNEQFF
-,TRBV10-3,-,TRBJ2-7,TGTGCCATCAGTGAGTCTGCACCCTCGGGGGAGCAGTACTTC,CAISESAPSGEQYF
many,TRBV12-3/TRBV12-4,-,TRBJ2-1,TGTGCCACGGGGAAGGGGGTCCATGAGCAGTTCTTC,CATGKGVHEQFF
-,TRBV12-3/TRBV12-4,-,TRBJ1-2,TGTGCCTGCAGTTCCCGGCGGATGGGGTATGGCTACACCTTC,CACSSRRMGYGYTF
few,TRBV7-8,-,TRBJ2-1,TGTGCCAGCAGCTTTCCCCGGGAAGGCGCCTACAATGAGCAGTTCTTC,CASSFPREGAYNEQFF
few,TRBV7-8,TRBD1,TRBJ2-7,TGTGCCAGCAGCTTATACCAGGGGGCCTACGAGCAGTACTTC,CASSLYQGAYEQYF
-,TRBV20-1,TRBD2,TRBJ2-3,TGCAGTGCTAGTAAACTAGCGGGTGGCTTCACAGATACGCAGTATTTT,CSASKLAGGFTDTQYF